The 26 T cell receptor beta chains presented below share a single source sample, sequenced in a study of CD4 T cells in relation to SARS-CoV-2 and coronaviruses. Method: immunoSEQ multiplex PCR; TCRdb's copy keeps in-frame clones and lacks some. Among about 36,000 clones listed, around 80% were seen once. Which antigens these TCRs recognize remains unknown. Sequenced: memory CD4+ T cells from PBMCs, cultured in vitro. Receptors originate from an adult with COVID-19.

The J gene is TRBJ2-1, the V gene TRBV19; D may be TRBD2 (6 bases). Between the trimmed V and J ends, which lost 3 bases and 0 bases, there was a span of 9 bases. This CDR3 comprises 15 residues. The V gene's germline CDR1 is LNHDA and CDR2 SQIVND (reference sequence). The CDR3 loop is CASSIRRGSYNEQFF. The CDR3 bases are TGTGCCAGTAGTATCCGGAGGGGCTCCTACAATGAGCAGTTCTTC.

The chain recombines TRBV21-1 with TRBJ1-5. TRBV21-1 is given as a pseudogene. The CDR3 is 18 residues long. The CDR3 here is CASSKVKERGKANQPQHF. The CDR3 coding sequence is TGTGCCAGCAGCAAAGTCAAGGAGCGGGGGAAGGCTAATCAGCCCCAGCATTTT.

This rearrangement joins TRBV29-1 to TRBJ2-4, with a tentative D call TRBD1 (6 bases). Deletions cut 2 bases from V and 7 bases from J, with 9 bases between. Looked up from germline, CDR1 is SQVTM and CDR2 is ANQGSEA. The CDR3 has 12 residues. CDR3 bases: TGCAGCGTTGAACAGGGGATTAACATTCAGTACTTC. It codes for CSVEQGINIQYF.

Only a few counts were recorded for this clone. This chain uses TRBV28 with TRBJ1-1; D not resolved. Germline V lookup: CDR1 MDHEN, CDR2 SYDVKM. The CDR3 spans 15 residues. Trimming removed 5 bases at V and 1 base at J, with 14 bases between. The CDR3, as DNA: TGTGCCAGCAGTCCGGACGGCGTCTGGAACACTGAAGCTTTCTTT. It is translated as CASSPDGVWNTEAFF.

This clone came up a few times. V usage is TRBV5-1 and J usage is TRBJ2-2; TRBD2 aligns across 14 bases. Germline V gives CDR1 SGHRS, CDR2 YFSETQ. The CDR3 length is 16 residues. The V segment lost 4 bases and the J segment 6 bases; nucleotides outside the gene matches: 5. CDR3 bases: TGCGCCAGCAGCCCCATGGGACTAGCGGGAGCCGGGGAGCTGTTTTTT. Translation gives CASSPMGLAGAGELFF.

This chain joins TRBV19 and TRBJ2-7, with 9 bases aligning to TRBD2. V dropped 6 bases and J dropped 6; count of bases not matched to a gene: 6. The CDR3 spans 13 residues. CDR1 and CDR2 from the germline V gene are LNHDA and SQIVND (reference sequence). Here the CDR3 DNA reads TGTGCCAGTAGGGCTAGCGGGACTACCGAGCAGTACTTC. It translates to CASRASGTTEQYF. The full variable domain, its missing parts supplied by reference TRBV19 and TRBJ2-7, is DGGITQSPKYLFRKEGQNVTLSCEQNLNHDAMYWYRQDPGQGLRLIYYSQIVNDFQKGDIAEGYSVSREKKESFPLTVTSAQKNPTAFYLCASRASGTTEQYFGPGTRLTVT.

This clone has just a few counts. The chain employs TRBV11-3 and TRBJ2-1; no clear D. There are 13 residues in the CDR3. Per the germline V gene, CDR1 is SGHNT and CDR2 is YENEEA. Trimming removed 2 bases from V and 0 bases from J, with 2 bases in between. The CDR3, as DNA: TGTGCCAGCAGCTTAAACTCCTACAATGAGCAGTTCTTC. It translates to CASSLNSYNEQFF. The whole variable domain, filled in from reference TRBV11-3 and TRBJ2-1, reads EAGVVQSPRYKIIEKKQPVAFWCNPISGHNTLYWYLQNLGQGPELLIRYENEEAVDDSQLPKDRFSAERLKGVDSTLKIQPAELGDSAVYLCASSLNSYNEQFFGPGTRLTVL.

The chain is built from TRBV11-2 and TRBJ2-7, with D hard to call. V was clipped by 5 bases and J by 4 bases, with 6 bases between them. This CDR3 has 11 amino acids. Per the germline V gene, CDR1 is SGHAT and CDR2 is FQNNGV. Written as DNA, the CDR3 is TGTGCCAGCAGCGCGGTTTACGAGCAGTACTTC. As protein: CASSAVYEQYF.

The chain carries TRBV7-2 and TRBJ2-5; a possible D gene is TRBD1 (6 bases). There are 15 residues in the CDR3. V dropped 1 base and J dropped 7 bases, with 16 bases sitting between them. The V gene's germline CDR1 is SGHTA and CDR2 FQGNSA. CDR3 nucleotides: TGTGCCAGCAGCTTAGTAACCAGGGGCCATGCGACCCAGTACTTC. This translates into CASSLVTRGHATQYF.

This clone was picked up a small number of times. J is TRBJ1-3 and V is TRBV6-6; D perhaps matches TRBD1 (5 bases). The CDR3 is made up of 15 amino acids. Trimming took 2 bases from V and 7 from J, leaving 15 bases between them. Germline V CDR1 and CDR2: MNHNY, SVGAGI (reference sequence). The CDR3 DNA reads TGTGCCAGCAGTTACCGGCATGAGGAGGGGAACACCATATATTTT. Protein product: CASSYRHEEGNTIYF.

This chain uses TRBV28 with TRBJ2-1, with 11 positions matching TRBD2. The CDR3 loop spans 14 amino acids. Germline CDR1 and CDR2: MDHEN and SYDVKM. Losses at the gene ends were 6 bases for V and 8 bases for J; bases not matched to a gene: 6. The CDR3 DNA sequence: TGTGCCAGCAGGACTAGCGGGATTAGGGATGAGCAGTTCTTC. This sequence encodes CASRTSGIRDEQFF. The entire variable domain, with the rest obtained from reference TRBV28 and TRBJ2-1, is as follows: DVKVTQSSRYLVKRTGEKVFLECVQDMDHENMFWYRQDPGLGLRLIYFSYDVKMKEKGDIPEGYSVSREKKERFSLILESASTNQTSMYLCASRTSGIRDEQFFGPGTRLTVL.

The CDR3 DNA reads TGTGCCAGCAGTTTATCCGGACTAGTCGGTACAGATACGCAGTATTTT. This translates into CASSLSGLVGTDTQYF. V gene TRBV27 combines with J gene TRBJ2-3; 7 bases are a match to TRBD2. CDR1 MNHEY and CDR2 SMNVEV come from the germline V gene (reference sequence). Trimming at V came to 0 bases and at J to 3 bases, leaving 6 bases not matched to a gene. The CDR3 runs 16 residues.

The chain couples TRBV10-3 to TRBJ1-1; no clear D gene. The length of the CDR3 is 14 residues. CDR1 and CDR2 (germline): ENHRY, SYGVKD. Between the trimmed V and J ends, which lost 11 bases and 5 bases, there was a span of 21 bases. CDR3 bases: TGTGCCTCCCGATCCCCCCTGGGAGGGACTGAAGCTTTCTTT. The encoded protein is CASRSPLGGTEAFF.

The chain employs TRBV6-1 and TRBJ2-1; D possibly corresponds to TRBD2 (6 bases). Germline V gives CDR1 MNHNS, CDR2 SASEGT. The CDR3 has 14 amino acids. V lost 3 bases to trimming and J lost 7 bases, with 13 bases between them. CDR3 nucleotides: TGTGCCAGCAGTGACCCCGGGACTTTTAATGAGCAGTTCTTC. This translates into CASSDPGTFNEQFF.

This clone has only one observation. The CDR3 is CASSVVREAQTGELFF. CDR3 coding DNA: TGTGCCAGCAGCGTAGTGCGGGAGGCACAAACCGGGGAGCTGTTTTTT. V is TRBV9 and J is TRBJ2-2; TRBD2 aligns across 8 bases. This CDR3 has 16 amino acids. V shed 0 bases and J 5 bases; nucleotides not matched to a gene: 6. Per the germline V gene, CDR1 is SGDLS and CDR2 is YYNGEE.

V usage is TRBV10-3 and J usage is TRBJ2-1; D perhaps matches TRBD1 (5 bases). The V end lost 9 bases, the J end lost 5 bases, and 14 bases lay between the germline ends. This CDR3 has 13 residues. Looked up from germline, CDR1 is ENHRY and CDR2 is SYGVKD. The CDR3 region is CAIRPTEDNEQFF. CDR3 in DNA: TGTGCCATAAGGCCGACAGAAGACAATGAGCAGTTCTTC.

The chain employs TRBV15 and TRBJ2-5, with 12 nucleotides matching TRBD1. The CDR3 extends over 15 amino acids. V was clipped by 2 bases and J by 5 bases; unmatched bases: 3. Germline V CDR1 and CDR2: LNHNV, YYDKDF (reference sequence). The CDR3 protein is CATSRPGTGGETQYF. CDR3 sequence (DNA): TGTGCCACCAGCAGACCCGGGACAGGGGGCGAGACCCAGTACTTC.

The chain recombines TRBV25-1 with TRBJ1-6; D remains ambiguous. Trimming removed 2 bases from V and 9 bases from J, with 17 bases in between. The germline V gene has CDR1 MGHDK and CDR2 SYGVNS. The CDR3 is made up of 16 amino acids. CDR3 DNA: TGTGCCAGCAGTGAAACCGACATAGCGCAGATTTCACCCCTCCACTTT. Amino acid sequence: CASSETDIAQISPLHF.

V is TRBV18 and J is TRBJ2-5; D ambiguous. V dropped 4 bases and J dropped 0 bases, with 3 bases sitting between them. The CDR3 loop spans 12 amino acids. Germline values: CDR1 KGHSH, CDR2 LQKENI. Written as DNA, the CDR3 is TGTGCCAGCTCACTATACCAAGAGACCCAGTACTTC. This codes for CASSLYQETQYF. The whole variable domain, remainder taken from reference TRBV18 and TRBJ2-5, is NAGVMQNPRHLVRRRGQEARLRCSPMKGHSHVYWYRQLPEEGLKFMVYLQKENIIDESGMPKERFSAEFPKEGPSILRIQQVVRGDSAAYFCASSLYQETQYFGPGTRLLVL.

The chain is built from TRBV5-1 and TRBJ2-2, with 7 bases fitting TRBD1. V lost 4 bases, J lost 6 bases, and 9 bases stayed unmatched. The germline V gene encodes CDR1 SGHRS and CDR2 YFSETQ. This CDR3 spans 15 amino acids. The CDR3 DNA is TGCGCCAGCAGCCAGAGAAGTACAGGGGCCGGGGAGCTGTTTTTT. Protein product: CASSQRSTGAGELFF. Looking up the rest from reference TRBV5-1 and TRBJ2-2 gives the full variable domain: KAGVTQTPRYLIKTRGQQVTLSCSPISGHRSVSWYQQTPGQGLQFLFEYFSETQRNKGNFPGRFSGRQFSNSRSEMNVSTLELGDSALYLCASSQRSTGAGELFFGEGSRLTVL.

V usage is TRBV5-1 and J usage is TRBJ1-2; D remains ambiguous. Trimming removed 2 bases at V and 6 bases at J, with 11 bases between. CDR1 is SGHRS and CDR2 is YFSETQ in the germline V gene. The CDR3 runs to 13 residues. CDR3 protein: CASSFGPGNGYTF. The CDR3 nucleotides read TGCGCCAGCAGCTTCGGCCCGGGTAATGGCTACACCTTC.

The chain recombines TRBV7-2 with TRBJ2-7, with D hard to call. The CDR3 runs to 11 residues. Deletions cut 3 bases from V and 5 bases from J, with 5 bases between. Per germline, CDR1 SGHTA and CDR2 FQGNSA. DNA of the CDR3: TGTGCCAGCAGCTTTTATAACGAGCAGTACTTC. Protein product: CASSFYNEQYF.

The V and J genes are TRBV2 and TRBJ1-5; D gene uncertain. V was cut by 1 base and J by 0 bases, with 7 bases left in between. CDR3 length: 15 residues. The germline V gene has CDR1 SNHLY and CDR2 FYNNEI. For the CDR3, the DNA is TGTGCCAGCAGTGAAGACACTTATAGCAATCAGCCCCAGCATTTT. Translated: CASSEDTYSNQPQHF.

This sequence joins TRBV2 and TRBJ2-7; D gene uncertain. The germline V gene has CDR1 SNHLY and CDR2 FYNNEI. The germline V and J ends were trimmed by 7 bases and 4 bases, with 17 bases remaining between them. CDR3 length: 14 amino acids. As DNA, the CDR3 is TGTGCCAGCAAGGAACAACATCTGGGTTACGAGCAGTACTTC. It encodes CASKEQHLGYEQYF.

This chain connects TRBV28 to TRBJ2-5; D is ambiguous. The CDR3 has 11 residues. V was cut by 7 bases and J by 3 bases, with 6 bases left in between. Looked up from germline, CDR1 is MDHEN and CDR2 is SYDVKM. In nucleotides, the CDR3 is TGTGCCAGCACCGCGGAAGAGACCCAGTACTTC. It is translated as CASTAEETQYF.

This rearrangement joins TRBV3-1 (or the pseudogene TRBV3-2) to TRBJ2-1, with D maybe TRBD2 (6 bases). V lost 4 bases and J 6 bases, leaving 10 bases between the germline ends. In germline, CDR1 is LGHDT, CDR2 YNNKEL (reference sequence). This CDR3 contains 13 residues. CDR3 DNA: TGTGCCAGCAGCCGGGGAGGATCCAATGAGCAGTTCTTC. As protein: CASSRGGSNEQFF.